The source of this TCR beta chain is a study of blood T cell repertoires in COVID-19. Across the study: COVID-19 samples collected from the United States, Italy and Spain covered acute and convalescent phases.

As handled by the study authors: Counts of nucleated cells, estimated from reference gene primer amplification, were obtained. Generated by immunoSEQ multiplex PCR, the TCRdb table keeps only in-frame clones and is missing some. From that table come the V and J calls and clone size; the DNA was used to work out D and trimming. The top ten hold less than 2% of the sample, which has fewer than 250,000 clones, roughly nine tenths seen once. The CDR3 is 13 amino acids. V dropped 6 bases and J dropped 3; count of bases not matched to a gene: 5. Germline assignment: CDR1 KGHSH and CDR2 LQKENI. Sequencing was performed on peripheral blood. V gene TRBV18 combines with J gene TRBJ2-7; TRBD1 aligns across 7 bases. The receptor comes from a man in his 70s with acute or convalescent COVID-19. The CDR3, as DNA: TGTGCCAGCTCCCTGAACAGGGGCTACGAGCAGTACTTC. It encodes CASSLNRGYEQYF.